This T cell receptor (beta chain) was sequenced during a study of T cells in Graves' hyperthyroidism and ophthalmopathy. Study overall: Peripheral blood specimens were obtained at initial diagnosis, prior to any treatment.

Exclusion followed for patients with uncontrolled infection, other autoimmune disease, pregnancy or lactation. Between the trimmed V and J ends, which lost 2 bases and 0 bases, there was a span of 13 bases. From germline, CDR1 is SGHTA and CDR2 FQGNSA. This CDR3 is built from 17 residues. TCR beta CDR3 sequences were amplified from RNA transcripts. The TCR CDR3 first-round RT-PCR relied on the HTBI primer set. TCRdb fed the multiplex PCR reads into MiXCR, producing one record per CDR3 protein. Of roughly 290,000 distinct CDR3 sequences listed, around 15% are singletons. This clonotype has at least ten counts.

Sample: blood. The chain couples TRBV7-2 to TRBJ1-4; TRBD1 might be the D (5 bases). The sequence derives from a woman aged 60-75 years with Graves' ophthalmopathy. The chain's CDR3 is CASSLRGQRATNEKLFF. In DNA, the CDR3 is TGTGCCAGCAGCTTAAGGGGCCAGAGGGCAACTAATGAAAAACTGTTTTTT.